This T cell receptor beta chain came from a study of T cell responses to AZD1222 COVID-19 vaccine. The V and J ends lost 3 bases and 0 bases respectively, with 8 bases between them. CDR3 length: 15 residues. Germline V lookup: CDR1 KGHSH, CDR2 LQKENI. Findings and caveats of the study: Researchers took repertoire samples only after the peak T cell response had come. Reports indicate that nearly half of spike-specific TCRs are directed at unmutated variant regions. Donors skewed white British and female; clonal diversity was possibly underestimated.

TCRdb's table, derived via immunoSEQ multiplex PCR, lists solely in-frame clones and lacks some. The profile shows about 64,000 clones, 75% to 95% of them singletons. Notes on this clone: The antigen is undetermined.

The clonotype originates from an adult who received the MenACWY meningococcal vaccine as a control. The sample here was peripheral blood, taken 28 days after the second dose of the MenACWY control vaccine. This chain joins TRBV18 and TRBJ1-4; D uncertain. The CDR3 protein is CASSPQFATNEKLFF. The CDR3 bases are TGTGCCAGCTCACCCCAATTCGCAACTAATGAAAAACTGTTTTTT.